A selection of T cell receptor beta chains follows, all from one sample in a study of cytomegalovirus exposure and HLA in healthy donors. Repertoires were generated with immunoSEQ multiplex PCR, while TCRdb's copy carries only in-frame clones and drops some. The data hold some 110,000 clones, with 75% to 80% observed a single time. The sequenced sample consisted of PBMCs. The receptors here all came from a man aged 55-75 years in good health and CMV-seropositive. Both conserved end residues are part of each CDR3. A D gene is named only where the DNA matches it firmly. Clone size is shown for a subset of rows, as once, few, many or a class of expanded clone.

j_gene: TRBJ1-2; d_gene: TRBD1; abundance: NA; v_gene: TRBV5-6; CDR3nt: TGTGCCAGCAGCCCGGACAGGGCTTCCACGGGAGGCTACACCTTC; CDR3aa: CASSPDRASTGGYTF
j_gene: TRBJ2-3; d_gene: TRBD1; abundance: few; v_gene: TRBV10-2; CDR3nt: TGCGCCAGCAGCTACGGGACAGGGGGTACAGATACGCAGTATTTT; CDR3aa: CASSYGTGGTDTQYF
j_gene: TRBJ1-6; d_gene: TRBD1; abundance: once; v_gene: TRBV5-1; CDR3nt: TGCGCCAGCTCCGGGACAGATAATTCACCCCTCCACTTT; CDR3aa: CASSGTDNSPLHF
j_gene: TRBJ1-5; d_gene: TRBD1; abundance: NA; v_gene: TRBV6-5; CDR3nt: TGTGCCAGCACGACAGGGTTCGGGGATCAGCCCCAGCATTTT; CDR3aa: CASTTGFGDQPQHF
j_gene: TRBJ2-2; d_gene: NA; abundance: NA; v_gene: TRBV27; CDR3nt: TGTGCCAGTGCCGCAGGGGTCACCGGGGAGCTGTTTTTT; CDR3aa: CASAAGVTGELFF
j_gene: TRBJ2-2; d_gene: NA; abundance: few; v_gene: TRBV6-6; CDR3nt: TGTGCCAGCAGCCAAAACAGGGATACGAACACCGGGGAGCTGTTTTTT; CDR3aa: CASSQNRDTNTGELFF
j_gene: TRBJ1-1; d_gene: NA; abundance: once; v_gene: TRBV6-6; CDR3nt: TGTGCCAGCAGACAAGGGGAGAACACTGAAGCTTTCTTT; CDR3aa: CASRQGENTEAFF
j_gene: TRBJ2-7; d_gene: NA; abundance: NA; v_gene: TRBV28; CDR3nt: TGTGCCAGCAGTTTATGGGGGGCAGGGTCCCACGAGCAGTACTTC; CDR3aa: CASSLWGAGSHEQYF
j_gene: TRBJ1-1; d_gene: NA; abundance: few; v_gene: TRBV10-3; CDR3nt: TGTGCCATTTCGGAAGGTAGCAGGGCCCACGGCACTGAAGCTTTCTTT; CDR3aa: CAISEGSRAHGTEAFF
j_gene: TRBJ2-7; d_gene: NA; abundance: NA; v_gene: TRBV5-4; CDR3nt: TGTGCCAGCAGCTTGTTCCATGGGAGCTCTGCCTACGAGCAGTACTTC; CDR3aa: CASSLFHGSSAYEQYF
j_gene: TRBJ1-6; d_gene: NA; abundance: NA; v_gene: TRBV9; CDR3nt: TGTGCCAGCGGGAGTAATTCACCCCTCCACTTT; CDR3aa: CASGSNSPLHF